This T cell receptor (beta chain) was identified in a study of T cell responses to AZD1222 COVID-19 vaccine. Findings and caveats of the study: Among vaccine-associated CD4 TCRs, coverage spanned spike, with dominance at 160-218 and 743-854. Repertoires were obtained solely post-peak T cell response. White British donors predominated, females outnumbered males, and clonal diversity was possibly underestimated.

The CDR3 sequence is 14 residues long. The V gene end was trimmed by 11 bases and the J gene end by 2 bases; junction bases not matched to a gene: 6. Germline V gene lookup returns CDR1 KGHDR and CDR2 SFDVKD. A word on this clone: What it binds is unknown.

Sequencing used immunoSEQ multiplex PCR; TCRdb keeps in-frame clones, though not all of them. The sample carries some 150,000 clones, approximately 90% recorded once. The chain is built from TRBV24-1 and TRBJ2-2; 8 bases fit TRBD1. The origin of this receptor is an adult who received the AZD1222 COVID-19 vaccine. The starting material was peripheral blood, obtained 28 days after the second AZD1222 dose. CDR3 protein: CAMADRENTGELFF. CDR3 bases: TGTGCCATGGCGGACAGGGAAAACACCGGGGAGCTGTTTTTT.